The 28 T cell receptor beta chains listed next were all sequenced from one sample in a study of T-cell reconstitution after alpha-beta-depleted transplantation in children. The authors prepared the TCRbeta library with unique molecular identifiers. TCRdb recomputed calls from the PCR reads with MiXCR, one row per CDR3 protein. This repertoire shows about 240,000 distinct CDR3 sequences, roughly 26% found once; its top ten account for approximately 2.5%. The source was PBMCs, collected before TCRalphabeta/CD19-depleted stem cell transplant. The receptors were sampled from a girl aged 2 to 9 with Fanconi anemia, due to receive a stem cell transplant.

The rearrangement links TRBV29-1 to TRBJ2-7, with D possibly being TRBD1 (5 bases). The germline V and J ends were trimmed by 0 bases and 3 bases, with 9 bases remaining between them. Germline V gene sequence: CDR1 SQVTM, CDR2 ANQGSEA. The CDR3 sequence is 13 residues long. DNA of the CDR3: TGCAGCGTTGAAGATCAGGGCAGCTACGAGCAGTACTTC. It is translated as CSVEDQGSYEQYF.

This clonotype occurred a few times. The chain is built from TRBV29-1 and TRBJ1-2; 12 bases line up with TRBD1. Losses at the gene ends were 6 bases for V and 6 bases for J; bases not matched to a gene: 5. The CDR3 is 13 amino acids. Germline CDR1 reads SQVTM; CDR2 reads ANQGSEA. The CDR3, as DNA: TGCAGCGTCGACCGGGACAGGGGGCATGGCTACACCTTC. Translating it yields CSVDRDRGHGYTF.

This clonotype showed up many times. The chain joins TRBV7-9 to TRBJ1-1; no firm D call. Germline V lookup: CDR1 SEHNR, CDR2 FQNEAQ (reference sequence). V gave up 3 bases and J gave up 3 bases, with 8 bases separating them. This CDR3 has 13 residues. The CDR3 DNA follows: TGTGCCAGCAGCTTCGAGCAGTACACTGAAGCTTTCTTT. This sequence encodes CASSFEQYTEAFF.

This clonotype was counted only a few times. The J gene is TRBJ2-5, the V gene TRBV23-1; the match to TRBD2 covers 14 bases. TRBV23-1 is identified as an open reading frame with a role that is uncertain. V dropped 4 bases and J dropped 5; count of bases not matched to a gene: 9. This CDR3 region has 17 residues. The CDR3 DNA reads as TGCGCCAGCAGTCCTCAGCCGGGACTAGCGGGGGATGAGACCCAGTACTTC. Translating it yields CASSPQPGLAGDETQYF.

This clonotype has just a few counts. The chain has TRBV20-1 and TRBJ2-2, with D uncertain. The ends were cut back, 3 bases at V and 13 bases at J, with 9 bases in the middle. The CDR3 length is 10 residues. Germline loops: CDR1 DFQATT, CDR2 SNEGSKA (reference sequence). Here the CDR3 reads CSASAGALFF. The CDR3, as DNA: TGCAGTGCTAGTGCTGGAGCGCTGTTTTTT.

This clonotype was recorded at least ten times. This chain connects TRBV20-1 to TRBJ1-5; D unclear. The CDR3 sequence is 14 residues long. CDR1 is DFQATT, CDR2 SNEGSKA, per germline (reference sequence). V was clipped by 3 bases and J by 0 bases, with 9 bases between them. In DNA, the CDR3 is TGCAGTGCTAGTGGGTCATATAGCAATCAGCCCCAGCATTTT. This translates into CSASGSYSNQPQHF.

There are many counts of this clonotype. The V call is TRBV7-2, the J call TRBJ2-1, with no clear D. Trimming left V 2 bases short and J 6 bases short, with 8 bases between. CDR3 length equals 13 residues. Germline V gene sequence: CDR1 SGHTA, CDR2 FQGNSA. The CDR3 DNA sequence: TGTGCCAGCAGCTTAACGGTTGTCAATGAGCAGTTCTTC. Protein: CASSLTVVNEQFF.

V gene TRBV18 combines with J gene TRBJ2-7; 9 bases are a match to TRBD2. V shed 4 bases and J 4 bases; nucleotides not matched to a gene: 11. This CDR3 spans 16 amino acids. The germline gives CDR1 KGHSH, CDR2 LQKENI. CDR3 DNA: TGTGCCAGCTCACTCACCAGAGGGACTAGCAATTACGAGCAGTACTTC. Protein product: CASSLTRGTSNYEQYF.

The sample holds many counts of this clonotype. V usage is TRBV27 and J usage is TRBJ2-5, with D perhaps TRBD1 or TRBD2 (5 bases each). The V gene lost 4 bases and the J gene lost 5 bases, with 14 bases spanning the gap. The CDR3 has 14 residues. Germline V gives CDR1 MNHEY, CDR2 SMNVEV (reference sequence). The CDR3 spells CASSSGPWGETQYF. CDR3 bases: TGTGCCAGCAGTTCGGGACCATGGGGGGAGACCCAGTACTTC.

As regards this clonotype: At one boundary the junction diverges from the germline segment, which might be a read error. The V and J genes are TRBV18 and TRBJ2-7, with TRBD2 matching 14 bases. Germline V CDR1 and CDR2: KGHSH, LQKENI. This CDR3 is 15 amino acids long. CDR3: CASSPGLAGAYEQYF. CDR3 coding DNA: TGCGCCAGCAGCCCGGGACTAGCGGGAGCCTATGAGCAGTACTTC.

The rearrangement links TRBV23-1 to TRBJ1-5; tentative D call: TRBD1 (5 bases). TRBV23-1 is designated an ORF whose function remains uncertain. The CDR3 is 15 amino acids. Trimming removed 6 bases from V and 7 bases from J, with 19 bases in between. CDR3 DNA: TGCGCCAGCAGGAACCTCGGTGGGGGTGGGCAGCCCCAGCATTTT. This gives the protein CASRNLGGGGQPQHF.

The table lists this clonotype with a few counts. The chain couples TRBV4-1 to TRBJ2-7; D unresolved. CDR3 length: 16 amino acids. Trimming removed 0 bases from V and 3 bases from J, with 15 bases in between. Per the germline V gene, CDR1 is MGHRA and CDR2 is YSYEKL. CDR3 DNA: TGCGCCAGCAGCCAAGACAATCGGGCATCTATCTACGAGCAGTACTTC. Residues: CASSQDNRASIYEQYF.

This clonotype has at least ten counts. The rearrangement joins TRBV9 to TRBJ1-2; TRBD1 is a possible D gene (6 bases). Trimming took 2 bases from V and 4 from J, leaving 12 bases between them. This CDR3 comprises 14 residues. The germline V gene encodes CDR1 SGDLS and CDR2 YYNGEE. CDR3 in DNA: TGTGCCAGCAGCGTCGGGGACATCGGCTATGGCTACACCTTC. Protein product: CASSVGDIGYGYTF.

This clonotype has at least ten counts. V and J are TRBV29-1 and TRBJ2-7; D is unclear. Germline lookup yields CDR1 SQVTM and CDR2 ANQGSEA. With 1 base removed from V and 9 bases from J, the gap between germline ends came to 13 bases. The CDR3 contains 12 residues. CDR3 amino acids: CSVEVAGTGQYF. DNA for the CDR3: TGCAGCGTTGAAGTGGCAGGAACGGGGCAGTACTTC.

This clonotype was seen repeatedly, ten times or more. V and J are TRBV12-3 or TRBV12-4 and TRBJ1-5; D gene uncertain. V gave up 5 bases and J gave up 2 bases, with 10 bases separating them. This CDR3 spans 14 amino acids. The CDR3 here is CASSTTGRNQPQHF. DNA of the CDR3: TGTGCCAGCAGTACTACCGGTCGCAATCAGCCCCAGCATTTT.

This clonotype was observed a few times. The J gene is TRBJ2-7, the V gene TRBV29-1, with 7 bases lining up with TRBD2. Germline assignment: CDR1 SQVTM and CDR2 ANQGSEA. CDR3 size: 13 residues. V dropped 5 bases and J dropped 0; count of bases not matched to a gene: 4. Here the CDR3 reads CSVLWDYSYEQYF. The DNA of the CDR3 is TGCAGCGTTCTGTGGGACTACTCCTACGAGCAGTACTTC.

V usage is TRBV20-1 and J usage is TRBJ2-7; D is ambiguous. Trimming took off 1 base at V and 7 bases at J, with 11 bases between the two ends. The length of the CDR3 is 12 residues. Germline CDR1 DFQATT, CDR2 SNEGSKA (reference sequence). Here the CDR3 reads CSARGSEREQYF. The CDR3 DNA follows: TGCAGTGCTAGAGGATCGGAACGAGAGCAGTACTTC.

The chain joins TRBV7-3 to TRBJ2-3; TRBD2 matches at 9 bases. Unmatched junction bases numbered 9, after V lost 2 bases and J lost 3 bases. The length of the CDR3 is 17 residues. In germline, CDR1 is SGHTA, CDR2 FQGTGA. CDR3 DNA: TGTGCCAGCAGCTTAGGTTTGTCGACTAGCGGAACAGATACGCAGTATTTT. Its translation is CASSLGLSTSGTDTQYF. The variable domain in full, with the rest retrieved from reference TRBV7-3 and TRBJ2-3, is GAGVSQTPSNKVTEKGKYVELRCDPISGHTALYWYRQSLGQGPEFLIYFQGTGAADDSGLPNDRFFAVRPEGSVSTLKIQRTERGDSAVYLCASSLGLSTSGTDTQYFGPGTRLTVL.

Points on this clonotype: One end of the junction fails to match germline, which may point to a read error. The chain uses TRBV11-2 and TRBJ2-2; TRBD2 matches 8 bases. The CDR3 extends over 16 amino acids. The germline V gene encodes CDR1 SGHAT and CDR2 FQNNGV. The CDR3 sequence is CASSPSGRKYTRELFF. The CDR3, as DNA: TGTGCCAGCAGCCCTAGCGGGCGGAAATACACCCGGGAGCTGTTTTTT.

The V gene is TRBV21-1, the J gene TRBJ2-7; TRBD2, the table's D call, was not compared with the DNA. TRBV21-1 represents a pseudogene. The CDR3 has 15 residues. Here the CDR3 reads CASRDLAGGFYEQYF. CDR3 bases: TGTGCCAGCAGGGATTTAGCGGGAGGCTTCTACGAGCAGTACTTC.

The table lists this clonotype with many counts. The chain employs TRBV20-1 and TRBJ2-5; D call uncertain. CDR3 size: 12 residues. Trimming removed 4 bases from V and 0 bases from J, with 6 bases in between. Per germline, CDR1 DFQATT and CDR2 SNEGSKA (reference sequence). The CDR3 is CSATADQETQYF. CDR3 DNA sequence: TGCAGTGCTACCGCTGACCAAGAGACCCAGTACTTC.

V usage is TRBV29-1 and J usage is TRBJ2-7; TRBD1 matches at 7 bases. J lost 2 bases, V lost 2 bases, and 3 bases had no gene match. Germline CDR1 is SQVTM and CDR2 is ANQGSEA. This CDR3 contains 13 residues. The CDR3 DNA is TGCAGCGTTGAAAAGGACAGGCCCTACGAGCAGTACTTC. Protein sequence: CSVEKDRPYEQYF.

This chain joins TRBV20-1 and TRBJ2-6; the D is unclear. Germline CDR1 DFQATT, CDR2 SNEGSKA (reference sequence). CDR3 size: 14 residues. The V and J ends lost 6 bases and 0 bases respectively, with 9 bases between them. DNA for the CDR3: TGCAGTGCGCTGGATTTCTCTGGGGCCAACGTCCTGACTTTC. Translated, it gives CSALDFSGANVLTF.

This clonotype was counted a few times. DNA of the CDR3: TGTGCCAGCAGTTTGGGGGTGGGAGGCAATCAGCCCCAGCATTTT. As protein: CASSLGVGGNQPQHF. The V gene is TRBV27, the J gene TRBJ1-5; D perhaps matches TRBD1 (5 bases). Trimming cost V 3 bases and J 2 bases, with 11 bases left between them. CDR1 and CDR2 from the germline V gene are MNHEY and SMNVEV (reference sequence). The CDR3 loop spans 15 amino acids.

The CDR3 spells CASSTPRQRYSYEQYF. As DNA, the CDR3 is TGTGCCAGCAGCACCCCTAGGCAGCGGTACTCCTACGAGCAGTACTTC. This chain uses TRBV7-2 with TRBJ2-7, with D perhaps TRBD2 (5 bases). V lost 5 bases, J lost 0 bases, and 17 bases lay in between. This CDR3 contains 16 residues. Per the germline V gene, CDR1 is SGHTA and CDR2 is FQGNSA.

This clonotype was seen ten or more times. V usage is TRBV12-3 or TRBV12-4 and J usage is TRBJ2-3; D possibly matches TRBD1 or TRBD2 (5 bases each). This CDR3 spans 13 amino acids. The germline V and J ends were trimmed by 3 bases and 4 bases, with 8 bases remaining between them. The CDR3 DNA reads TGTGCCAGCAGTTTTCAGGGAGCAGATACGCAGTATTTT. It is translated as CASSFQGADTQYF.

The genes are TRBV29-1 and TRBJ1-2; 10 bases map to TRBD1. CDR3 length: 12 amino acids. Trimming cost V 4 bases and J 10 bases; bases outside gene matches: 6. Germline-derived CDR1 and CDR2 are SQVTM and ANQGSEA. The CDR3 nucleotides are TGCAGCGTTGGGGGGACAGGGGAAGACTACACCTTC. This translates into CSVGGTGEDYTF. The full variable domain, in which reference TRBV29-1 and TRBJ1-2 provide the parts outside the CDR3, is SAVISQKPSRDICQRGTSLTIQCQVDSQVTMMFWYRQQPGQSLTLIATANQGSEATYESGFVIDKFPISRPNLTFSTLTVSNMSPEDSSIYLCSVGGTGEDYTFGSGTRLTVV.

The chain couples TRBV28 to TRBJ2-4; D remains ambiguous. The CDR3 spans 15 residues. The V gene's germline CDR1 is MDHEN and CDR2 SYDVKM. V was trimmed by 3 bases and J by 0 bases, leaving 9 bases between them. The CDR3 loop reads CASSFFAVAKNIQYF. The CDR3 bases are TGTGCCAGCAGTTTTTTCGCGGTAGCCAAAAACATTCAGTACTTC.